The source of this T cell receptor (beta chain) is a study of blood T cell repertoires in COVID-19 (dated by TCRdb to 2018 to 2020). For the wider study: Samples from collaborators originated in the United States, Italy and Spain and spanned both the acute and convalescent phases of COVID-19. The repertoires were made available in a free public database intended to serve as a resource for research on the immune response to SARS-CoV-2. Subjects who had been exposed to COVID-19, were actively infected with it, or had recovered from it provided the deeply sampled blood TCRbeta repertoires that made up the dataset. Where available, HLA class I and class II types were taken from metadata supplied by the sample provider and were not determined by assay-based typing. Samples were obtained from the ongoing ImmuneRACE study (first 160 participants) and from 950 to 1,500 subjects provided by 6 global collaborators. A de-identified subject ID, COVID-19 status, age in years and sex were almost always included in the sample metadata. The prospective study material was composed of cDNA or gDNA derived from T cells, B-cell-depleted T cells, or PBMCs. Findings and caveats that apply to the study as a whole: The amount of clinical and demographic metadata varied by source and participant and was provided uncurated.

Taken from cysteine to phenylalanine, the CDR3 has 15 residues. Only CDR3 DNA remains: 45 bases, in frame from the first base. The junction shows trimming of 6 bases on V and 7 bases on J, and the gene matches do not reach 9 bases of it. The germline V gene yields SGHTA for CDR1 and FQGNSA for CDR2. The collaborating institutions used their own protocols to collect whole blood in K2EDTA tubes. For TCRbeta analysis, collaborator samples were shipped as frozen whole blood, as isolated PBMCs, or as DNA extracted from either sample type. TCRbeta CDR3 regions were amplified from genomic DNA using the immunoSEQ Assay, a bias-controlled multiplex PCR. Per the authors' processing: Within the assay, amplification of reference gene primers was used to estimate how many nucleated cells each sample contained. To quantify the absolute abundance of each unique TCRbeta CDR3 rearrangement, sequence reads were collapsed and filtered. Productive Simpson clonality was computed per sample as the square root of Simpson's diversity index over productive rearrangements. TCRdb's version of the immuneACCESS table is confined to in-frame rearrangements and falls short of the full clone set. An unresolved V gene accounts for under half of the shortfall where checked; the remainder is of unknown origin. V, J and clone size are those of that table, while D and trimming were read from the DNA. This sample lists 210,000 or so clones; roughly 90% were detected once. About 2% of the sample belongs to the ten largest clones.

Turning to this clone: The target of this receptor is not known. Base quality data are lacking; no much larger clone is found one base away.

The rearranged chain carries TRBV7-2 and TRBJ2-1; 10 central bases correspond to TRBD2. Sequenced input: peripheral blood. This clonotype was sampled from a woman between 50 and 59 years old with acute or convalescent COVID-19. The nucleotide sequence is TGTGCCAGCAGTATCCCGACTAGCGGGTATAATGAGCAGTTCTTC. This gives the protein CASSIPTSGYNEQFF. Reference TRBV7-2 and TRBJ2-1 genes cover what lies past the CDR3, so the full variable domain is GAGVSQSPSNKVTEKGKDVELRCDPISGHTALYWYRQSLGQGLEFLIYFQGNSAPDKSGLPSDRFSAERTGGSVSTLTIQRTQQEDSAVYLCASSIPTSGYNEQFFGPGTRLTVL.